This T cell receptor (beta chain) emerged from a study of CD8 T cells in Susac syndrome. Study-level results: As the study acknowledged, the number of individuals in its TCR sequencing and HLA analysis was relatively small.

CDR1 MNHEY and CDR2 SMNVEV come from the germline V gene (reference sequence). This CDR3 region has 14 residues. Trimming pared 3 bases from V and 10 bases from J, leaving 16 bases between. Points on this clonotype: The antigen remains undetermined.

The study sequenced TCR beta in blood CD8+ and CD4+ T cells. The authors negatively isolated CD8+ and CD4+ T cells and FACS-enriched TEMRA cells. The RNA, roughly 0.5 to 1 ug, was put through reverse transcription using random hexamers. TCRdb re-analysed the immunoSEQ multiplex PCR reads in MiXCR, keeping a single row per CDR3 protein. The sample records around 150,000 distinct CDR3 sequences, approximately 94% being singletons. Input material: CD4+ T cells from PBMCs. The TCR comes from a human donor with multiple sclerosis. The chain joins TRBV27 to TRBJ1-5; no definite D call. The CDR3 spells CASSLGGGHFPQHF. CDR3 coding DNA: TGTGCCAGCAGTTTGGGAGGAGGTCATTTTCCCCAGCATTTT.